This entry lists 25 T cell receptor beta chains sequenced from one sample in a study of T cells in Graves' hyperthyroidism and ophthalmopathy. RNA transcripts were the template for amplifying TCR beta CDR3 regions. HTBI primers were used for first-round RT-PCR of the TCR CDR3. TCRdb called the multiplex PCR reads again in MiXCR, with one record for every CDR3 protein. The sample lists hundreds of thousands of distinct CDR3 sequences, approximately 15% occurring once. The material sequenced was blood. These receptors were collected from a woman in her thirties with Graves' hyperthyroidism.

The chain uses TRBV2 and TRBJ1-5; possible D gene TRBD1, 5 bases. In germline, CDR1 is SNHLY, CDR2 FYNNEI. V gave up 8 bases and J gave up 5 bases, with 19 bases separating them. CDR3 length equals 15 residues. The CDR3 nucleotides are TGTGCCAGCGGTGTGTTAGACAGCCACCATCAGCCCCAGCATTTT. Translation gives CASGVLDSHHQPQHF.

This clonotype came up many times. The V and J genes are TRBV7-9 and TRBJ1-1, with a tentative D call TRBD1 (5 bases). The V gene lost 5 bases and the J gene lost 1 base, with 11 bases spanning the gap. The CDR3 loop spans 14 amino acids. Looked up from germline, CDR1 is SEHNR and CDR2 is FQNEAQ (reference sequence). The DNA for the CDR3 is TGTGCCAGCAGCCTCAGGGTTCAGAACACTGAAGCTTTCTTT. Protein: CASSLRVQNTEAFF.

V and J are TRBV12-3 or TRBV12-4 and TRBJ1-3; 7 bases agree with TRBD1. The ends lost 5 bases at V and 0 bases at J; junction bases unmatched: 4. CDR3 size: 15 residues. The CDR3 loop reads CASSRGQSSGNTIYF. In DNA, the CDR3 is TGTGCCAGCAGTCGGGGACAGAGCTCTGGAAACACCATATATTTT.

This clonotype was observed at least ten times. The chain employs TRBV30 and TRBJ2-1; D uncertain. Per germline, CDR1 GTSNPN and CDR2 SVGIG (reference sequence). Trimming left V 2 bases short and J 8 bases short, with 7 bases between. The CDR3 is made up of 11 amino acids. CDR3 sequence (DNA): TGTGCCTGGAGTCAAGGACATGAGCAGTTCTTC. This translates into CAWSQGHEQFF.

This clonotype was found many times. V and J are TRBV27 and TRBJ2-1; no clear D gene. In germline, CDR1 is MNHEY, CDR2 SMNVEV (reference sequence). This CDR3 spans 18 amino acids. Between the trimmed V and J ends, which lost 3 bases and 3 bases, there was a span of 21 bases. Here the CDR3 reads CASSFRSVSAVNYNEQFF. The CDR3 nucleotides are TGTGCCAGCAGTTTTAGGAGTGTGTCGGCCGTTAACTACAATGAGCAGTTCTTC.

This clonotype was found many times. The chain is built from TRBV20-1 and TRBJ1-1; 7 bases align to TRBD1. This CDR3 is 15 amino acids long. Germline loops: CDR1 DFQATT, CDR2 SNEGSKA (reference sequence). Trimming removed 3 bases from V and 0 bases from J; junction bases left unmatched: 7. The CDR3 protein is CSASGAGGMNTEAFF. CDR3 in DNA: TGCAGTGCTAGTGGGGCAGGGGGAATGAACACTGAAGCTTTCTTT.

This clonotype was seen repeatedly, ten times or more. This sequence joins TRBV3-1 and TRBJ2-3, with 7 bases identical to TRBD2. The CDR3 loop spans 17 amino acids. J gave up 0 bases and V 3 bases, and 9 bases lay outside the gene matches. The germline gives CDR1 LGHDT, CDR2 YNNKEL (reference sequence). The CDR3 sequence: CASSQEGSGTSTDTQYF. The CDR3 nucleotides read TGTGCCAGCAGCCAGGAAGGGAGCGGGACTAGCACAGATACGCAGTATTTT.

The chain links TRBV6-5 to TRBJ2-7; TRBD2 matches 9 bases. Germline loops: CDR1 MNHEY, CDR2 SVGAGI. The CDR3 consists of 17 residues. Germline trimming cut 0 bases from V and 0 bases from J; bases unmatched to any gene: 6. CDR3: CASSYSGLAPDSYEQYF. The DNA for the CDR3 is TGTGCCAGCAGTTACTCGGGACTAGCCCCAGACTCCTACGAGCAGTACTTC.

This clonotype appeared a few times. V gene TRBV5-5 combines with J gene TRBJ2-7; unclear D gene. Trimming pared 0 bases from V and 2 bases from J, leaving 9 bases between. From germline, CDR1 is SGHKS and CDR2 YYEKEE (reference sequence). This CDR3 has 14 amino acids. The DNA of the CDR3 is TGTGCCAGCAGCTTGGGTCAGGCTACCTACGAGCAGTACTTC. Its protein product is CASSLGQATYEQYF.

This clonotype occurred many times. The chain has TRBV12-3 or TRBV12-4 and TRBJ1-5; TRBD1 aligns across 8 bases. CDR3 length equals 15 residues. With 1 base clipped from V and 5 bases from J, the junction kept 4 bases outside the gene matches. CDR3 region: CASSLGDRSDQPQHF. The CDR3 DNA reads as TGTGCCAGCAGTTTAGGGGACAGGTCCGATCAGCCCCAGCATTTT.

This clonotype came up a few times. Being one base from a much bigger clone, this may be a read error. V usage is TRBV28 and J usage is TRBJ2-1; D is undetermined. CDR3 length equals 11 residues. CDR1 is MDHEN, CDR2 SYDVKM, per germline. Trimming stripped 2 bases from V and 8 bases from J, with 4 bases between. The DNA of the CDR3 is TGTGCCAGCAGTTTAAACGATGAGCAGTTCTTC. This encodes CASSLNDEQFF.

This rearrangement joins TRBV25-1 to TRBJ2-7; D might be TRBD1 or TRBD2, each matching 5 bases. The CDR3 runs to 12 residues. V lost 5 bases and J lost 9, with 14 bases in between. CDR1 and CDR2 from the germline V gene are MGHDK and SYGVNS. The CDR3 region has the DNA TGTGCCAGCAGTTCAGGGAGCTCAGGGCAGTACTTC. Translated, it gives CASSSGSSGQYF.

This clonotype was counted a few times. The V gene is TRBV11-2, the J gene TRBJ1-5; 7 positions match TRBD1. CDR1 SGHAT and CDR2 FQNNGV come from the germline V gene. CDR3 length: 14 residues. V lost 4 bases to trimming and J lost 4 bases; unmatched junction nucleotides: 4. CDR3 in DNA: TGTGCCAGCAGCTGGGGGGGACAGAATCAGCCCCAGCATTTT. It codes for CASSWGGQNQPQHF.

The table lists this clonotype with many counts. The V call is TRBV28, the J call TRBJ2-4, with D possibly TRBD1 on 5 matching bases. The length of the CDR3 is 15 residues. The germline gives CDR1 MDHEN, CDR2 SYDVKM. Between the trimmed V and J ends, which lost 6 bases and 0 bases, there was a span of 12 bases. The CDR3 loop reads CASSPDRVAKNIQYF. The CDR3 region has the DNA TGTGCCAGCAGCCCCGACAGAGTAGCCAAAAACATTCAGTACTTC.

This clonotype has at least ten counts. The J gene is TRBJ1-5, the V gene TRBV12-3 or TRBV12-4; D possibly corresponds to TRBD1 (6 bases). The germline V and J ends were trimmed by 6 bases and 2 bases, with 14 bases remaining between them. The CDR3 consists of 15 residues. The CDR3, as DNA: TGTGCCAGCAGCCTAGGGACAAGGGGCAATCAGCCCCAGCATTTT. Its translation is CASSLGTRGNQPQHF.

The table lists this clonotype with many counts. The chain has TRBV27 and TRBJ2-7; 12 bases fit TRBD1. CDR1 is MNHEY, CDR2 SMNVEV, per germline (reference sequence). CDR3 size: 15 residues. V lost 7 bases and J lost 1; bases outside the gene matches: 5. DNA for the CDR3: TGTGCCAGCAACGTGGGACAGGGGGCTTCCTACGAGCAGTACTTC. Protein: CASNVGQGASYEQYF.

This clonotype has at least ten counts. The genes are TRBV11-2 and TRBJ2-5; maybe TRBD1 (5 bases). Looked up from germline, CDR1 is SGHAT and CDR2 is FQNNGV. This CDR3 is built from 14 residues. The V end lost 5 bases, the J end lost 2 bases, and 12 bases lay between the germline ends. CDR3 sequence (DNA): TGTGCCAGCAGCCTGGGGCCGAGACAAGAGACCCAGTACTTC. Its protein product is CASSLGPRQETQYF.

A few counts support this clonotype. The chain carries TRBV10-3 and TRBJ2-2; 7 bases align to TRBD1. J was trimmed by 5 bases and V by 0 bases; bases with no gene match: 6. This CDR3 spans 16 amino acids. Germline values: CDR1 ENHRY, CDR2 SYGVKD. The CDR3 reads CAISESPRQGTGELFF. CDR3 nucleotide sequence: TGTGCCATCAGTGAGTCGCCGAGACAGGGAACCGGGGAGCTGTTTTTT.

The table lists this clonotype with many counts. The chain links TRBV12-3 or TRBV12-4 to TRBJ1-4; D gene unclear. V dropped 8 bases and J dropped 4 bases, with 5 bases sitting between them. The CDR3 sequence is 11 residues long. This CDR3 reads CASAFNEKLFF. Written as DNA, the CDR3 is TGTGCCAGCGCCTTTAATGAAAAACTGTTTTTT.

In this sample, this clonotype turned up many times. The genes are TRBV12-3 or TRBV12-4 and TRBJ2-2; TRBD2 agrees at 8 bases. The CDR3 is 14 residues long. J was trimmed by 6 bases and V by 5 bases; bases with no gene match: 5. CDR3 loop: CASSPSGRSGELFF. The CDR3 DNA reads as TGTGCCAGCAGTCCGAGCGGGAGATCCGGGGAGCTGTTTTTT.

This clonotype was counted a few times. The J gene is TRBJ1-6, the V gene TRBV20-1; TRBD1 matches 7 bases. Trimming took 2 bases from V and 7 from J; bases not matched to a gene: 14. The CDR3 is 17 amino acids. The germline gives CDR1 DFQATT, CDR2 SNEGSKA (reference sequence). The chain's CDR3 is CSARTPLSGTVNSPLHF. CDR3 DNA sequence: TGCAGTGCTAGAACCCCCCTTTCCGGGACAGTCAATTCACCCCTCCACTTT.

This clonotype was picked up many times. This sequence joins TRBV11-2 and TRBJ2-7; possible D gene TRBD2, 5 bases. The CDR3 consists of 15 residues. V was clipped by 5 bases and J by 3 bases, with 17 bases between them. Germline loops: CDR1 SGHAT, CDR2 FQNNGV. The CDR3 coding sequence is TGTGCCAGCAGCGCCAGAGACTTCCGGGGCTACGAGCAGTACTTC. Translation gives CASSARDFRGYEQYF.

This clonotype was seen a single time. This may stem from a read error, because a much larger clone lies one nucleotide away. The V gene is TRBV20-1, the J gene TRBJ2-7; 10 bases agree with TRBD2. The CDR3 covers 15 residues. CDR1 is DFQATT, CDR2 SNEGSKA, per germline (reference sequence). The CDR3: CSARDGASGSYEQHF. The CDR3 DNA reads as TGCAGTGCTAGAGATGGGGCTAGCGGGAGTTACGAGCAGCACTTC.

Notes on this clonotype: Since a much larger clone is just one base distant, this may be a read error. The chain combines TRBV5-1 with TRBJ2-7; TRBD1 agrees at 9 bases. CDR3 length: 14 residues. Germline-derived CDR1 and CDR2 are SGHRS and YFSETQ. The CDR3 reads CASSSWTGAHERYF. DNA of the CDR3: TGCGCCAGCAGCTCCTGGACAGGGGCCCACGAGCGGTACTTC.

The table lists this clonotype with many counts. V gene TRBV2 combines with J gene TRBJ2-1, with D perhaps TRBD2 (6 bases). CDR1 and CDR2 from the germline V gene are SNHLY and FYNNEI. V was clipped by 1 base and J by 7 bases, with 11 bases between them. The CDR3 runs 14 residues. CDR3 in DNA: TGTGCCAGCAGTGAAGAGGACTACCAAAATGAGCAGTTCTTC. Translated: CASSEEDYQNEQFF.